These 6 T cell receptor beta chains were all obtained from the same sample, sequenced in a study of CD8 T cells in Susac syndrome. RNA was extracted with the RNeasy kit, and a quantity of 0.5 to 1 ug was reverse transcribed using random hexamers. TCRdb processed the immunoSEQ multiplex PCR reads anew with MiXCR; each CDR3 protein has one entry. The repertoire consists of 95,000 to 150,000 distinct CDR3 sequences, with just under 95% occurring once and the leading ten covering roughly 0.29%. Specimen: CD8+ T cells from PBMCs. The receptors stem from a human donor with Susac syndrome.

This chain joins TRBV4-1 and TRBJ1-2; D ambiguous. CDR1 is MGHRA, CDR2 YSYEKL, per germline. The CDR3 covers 13 residues. Between the trimmed V and J ends, which lost 4 bases and 7 bases, there was a span of 13 bases. The CDR3 sequence: CASSPQAGGGYTF. As DNA, the CDR3 is TGCGCCAGCAGCCCCCAAGCTGGAGGTGGCTACACCTTC.

The chain is built from TRBV30 and TRBJ2-6; D uncertain. With 4 bases removed from V and 5 bases from J, the gap between germline ends came to 6 bases. This CDR3 comprises 12 residues. Germline CDR1 is GTSNPN and CDR2 is SVGIG (reference sequence). The CDR3 DNA is TGTGCCTGGAACCCCTGGGCCAACGTCCTGACTTTC. Amino acid sequence: CAWNPWANVLTF. Together with reference TRBV30 and TRBJ2-6, the CDR3 gives the full variable domain: SQTIHQWPATLVQPVGSPLSLECTVEGTSNPNLYWYRQAAGRGLQLLFYSVGIGQISSEVPQNLSASRPQDRQFILSSKKLLLSDSGFYLCAWNPWANVLTFGAGSRLTVL.

The rearrangement joins TRBV29-1 to TRBJ1-1; TRBD1 matches at 9 bases. The germline V gene encodes CDR1 SQVTM and CDR2 ANQGSEA. V was clipped by 2 bases and J by 3 bases; unmatched bases: 4. The CDR3 consists of 14 residues. The CDR3 DNA reads as TGCAGCGTTGAACCCGGGACAGGGTACACTGAAGCTTTCTTT. It is translated as CSVEPGTGYTEAFF.

The chain recombines TRBV19 with TRBJ2-4; D possibly corresponds to TRBD2 (6 bases). This CDR3 spans 17 amino acids. Germline assignment: CDR1 LNHDA and CDR2 SQIVND (reference sequence). Trimming shortened V by 5 bases and J by 10 bases, and 27 bases separated the two germline ends. The DNA for the CDR3 is TGTGCCAGTAGTTTTCAGGCGGGGACGGAAAGGAGGGAAATTCAGTACTTC. As protein: CASSFQAGTERREIQYF.

The chain recombines TRBV2 with TRBJ2-7; 7 bases fit TRBD1. The CDR3 extends over 14 amino acids. Germline V gives CDR1 SNHLY, CDR2 FYNNEI. J was trimmed by 3 bases and V by 5 bases; bases with no gene match: 7. The CDR3 nucleotides read TGTGCCAGCAGTAGACCGGGACAGTACTACGAGCAGTACTTC. It codes for CASSRPGQYYEQYF. Looking up the rest from reference TRBV2 and TRBJ2-7 gives the full variable domain: EPEVTQTPSHQVTQMGQEVILRCVPISNHLYFYWYRQILGQKVEFLVSFYNNEISEKSEIFDDQFSVERPDGSNFTLKIRSTKLEDSAMYFCASSRPGQYYEQYFGPGTRLTVT.

This chain links TRBV5-4 with TRBJ2-5, with D unresolved. V was trimmed by 6 bases and J by 0 bases, leaving 9 bases between them. Germline V gene lookup returns CDR1 SGHNT and CDR2 YYREEE (reference sequence). The length of the CDR3 is 13 residues. CDR3 sequence reads: CASNPAYQETQYF. In DNA, the CDR3 is TGTGCCAGCAACCCAGCTTACCAAGAGACCCAGTACTTC.